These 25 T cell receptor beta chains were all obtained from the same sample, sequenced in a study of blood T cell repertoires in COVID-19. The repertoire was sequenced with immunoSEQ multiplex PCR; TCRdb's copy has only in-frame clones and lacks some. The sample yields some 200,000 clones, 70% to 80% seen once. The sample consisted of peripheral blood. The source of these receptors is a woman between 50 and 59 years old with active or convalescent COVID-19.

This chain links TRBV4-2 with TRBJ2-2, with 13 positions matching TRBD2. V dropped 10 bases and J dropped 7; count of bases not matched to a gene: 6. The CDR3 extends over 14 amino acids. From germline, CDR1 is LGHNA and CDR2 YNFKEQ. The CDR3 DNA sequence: TGTGCCACTGGGACTAGCGGGACGAACGGGGAGCTGTTTTTT. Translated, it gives CATGTSGTNGELFF.

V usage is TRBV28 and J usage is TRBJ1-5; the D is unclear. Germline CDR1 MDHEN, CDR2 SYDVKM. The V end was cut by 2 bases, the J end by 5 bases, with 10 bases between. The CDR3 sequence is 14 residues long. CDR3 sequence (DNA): TGTGCCAGCAGTTTACTAACGAGGGATCAGCCCCAGCATTTT. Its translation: CASSLLTRDQPQHF.

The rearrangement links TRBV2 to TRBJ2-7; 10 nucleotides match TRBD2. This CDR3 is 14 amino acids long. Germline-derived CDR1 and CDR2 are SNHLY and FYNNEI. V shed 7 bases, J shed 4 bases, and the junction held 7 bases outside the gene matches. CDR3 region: CASIGLADLYEQYF. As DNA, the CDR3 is TGTGCCAGCATTGGACTAGCGGACCTTTACGAGCAGTACTTC.

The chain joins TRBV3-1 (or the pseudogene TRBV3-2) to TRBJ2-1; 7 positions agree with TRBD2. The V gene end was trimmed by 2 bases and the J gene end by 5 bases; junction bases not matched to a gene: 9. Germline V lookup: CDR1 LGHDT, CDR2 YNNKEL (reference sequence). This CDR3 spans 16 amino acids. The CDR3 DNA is TGTGCCAGCAGCCAACAGGCTGGCCTAGCGGACAATGAGCAGTTCTTC. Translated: CASSQQAGLADNEQFF.

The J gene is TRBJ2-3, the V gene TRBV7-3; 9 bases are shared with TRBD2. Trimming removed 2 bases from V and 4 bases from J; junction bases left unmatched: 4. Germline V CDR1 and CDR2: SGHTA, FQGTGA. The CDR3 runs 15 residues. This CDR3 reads CASSLVSGGSDTQYF. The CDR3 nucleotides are TGTGCCAGCAGCTTAGTTAGCGGGGGCTCAGATACGCAGTATTTT.

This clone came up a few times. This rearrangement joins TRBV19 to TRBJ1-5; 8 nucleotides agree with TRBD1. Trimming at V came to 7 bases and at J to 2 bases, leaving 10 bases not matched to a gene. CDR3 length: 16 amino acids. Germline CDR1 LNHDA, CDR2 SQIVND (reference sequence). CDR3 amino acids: CASTGFGQGGNQPQHF. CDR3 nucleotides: TGTGCCAGTACCGGATTCGGACAGGGCGGCAATCAGCCCCAGCATTTT.

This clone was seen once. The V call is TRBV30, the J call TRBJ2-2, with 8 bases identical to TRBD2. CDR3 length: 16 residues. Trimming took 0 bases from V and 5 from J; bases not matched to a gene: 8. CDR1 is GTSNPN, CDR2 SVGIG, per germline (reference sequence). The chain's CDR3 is CAWSVSAGGQTGELFF. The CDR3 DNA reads TGTGCCTGGAGTGTATCGGCGGGAGGTCAGACCGGGGAGCTGTTTTTT.

CDR3 DNA sequence: TGTGCCAGCAGCTTAGGACAGTGGAATCAGCCCCAGCATTTT. It translates to CASSLGQWNQPQHF. The chain recombines TRBV5-6 with TRBJ1-5; a possible D gene is TRBD1 (6 bases). This CDR3 has 14 amino acids. Germline V CDR1 and CDR2: SGHDT, YYEEEE. The V and J ends lost 2 bases and 4 bases respectively, with 10 bases between them.

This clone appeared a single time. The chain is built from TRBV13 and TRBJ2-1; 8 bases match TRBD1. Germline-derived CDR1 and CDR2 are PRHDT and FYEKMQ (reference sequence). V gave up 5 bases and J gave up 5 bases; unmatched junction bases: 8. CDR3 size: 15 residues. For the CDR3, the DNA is TGTGCCAGCAGCCCAGGGGGCGGGGTCCACAATGAGCAGTTCTTC. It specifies CASSPGGGVHNEQFF.

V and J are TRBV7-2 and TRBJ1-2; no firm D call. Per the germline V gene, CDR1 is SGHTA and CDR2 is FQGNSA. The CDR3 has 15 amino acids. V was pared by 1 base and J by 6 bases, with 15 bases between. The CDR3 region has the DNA TGTGCCAGCAGCTTAGATAAGGGAGTGAGGAATGGCTACACCTTC. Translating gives CASSLDKGVRNGYTF.

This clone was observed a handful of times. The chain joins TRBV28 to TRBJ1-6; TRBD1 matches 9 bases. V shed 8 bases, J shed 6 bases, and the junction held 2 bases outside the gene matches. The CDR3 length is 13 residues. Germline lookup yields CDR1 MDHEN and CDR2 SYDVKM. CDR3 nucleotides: TGTGCCAGCCGACAGGGGGGTAATTCACCCCTCCACTTT. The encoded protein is CASRQGGNSPLHF.

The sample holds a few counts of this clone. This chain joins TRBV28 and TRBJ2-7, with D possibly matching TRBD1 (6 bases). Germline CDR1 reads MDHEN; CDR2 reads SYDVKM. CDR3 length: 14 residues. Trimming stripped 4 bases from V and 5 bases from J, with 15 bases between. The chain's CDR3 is CASSSGNRENEQYF. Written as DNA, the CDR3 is TGTGCCAGCAGTTCCGGCAACAGGGAAAACGAGCAGTACTTC.

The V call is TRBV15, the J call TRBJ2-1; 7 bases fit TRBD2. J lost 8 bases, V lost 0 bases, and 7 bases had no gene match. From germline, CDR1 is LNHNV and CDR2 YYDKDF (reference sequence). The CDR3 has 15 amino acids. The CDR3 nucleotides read TGTGCCACCAGCAGAGATCTATCGGGGGGTGATGAGCAGTTCTTC. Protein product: CATSRDLSGGDEQFF.

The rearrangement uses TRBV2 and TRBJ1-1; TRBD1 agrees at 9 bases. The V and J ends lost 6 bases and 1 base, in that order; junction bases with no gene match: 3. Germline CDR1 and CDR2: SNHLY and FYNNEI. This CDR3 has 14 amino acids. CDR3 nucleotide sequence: TGTGCCAGCAGACGACAGGGGGAGAACACTGAAGCTTTCTTT. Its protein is CASRRQGENTEAFF.

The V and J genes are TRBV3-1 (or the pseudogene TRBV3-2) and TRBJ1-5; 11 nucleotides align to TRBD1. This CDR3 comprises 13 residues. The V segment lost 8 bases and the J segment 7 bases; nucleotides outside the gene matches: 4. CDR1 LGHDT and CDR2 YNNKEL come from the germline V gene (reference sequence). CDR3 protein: CASGGQGGQPQHF. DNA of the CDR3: TGTGCCAGCGGGGGACAGGGGGGCCAGCCCCAGCATTTT.

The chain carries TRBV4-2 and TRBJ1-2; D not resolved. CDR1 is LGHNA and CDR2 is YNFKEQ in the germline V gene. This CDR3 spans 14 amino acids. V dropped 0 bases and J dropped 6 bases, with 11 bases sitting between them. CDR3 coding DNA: TGTGCCAGCAGCCAAGATCCGAGGGCCAATGGCTACACCTTC. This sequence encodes CASSQDPRANGYTF.

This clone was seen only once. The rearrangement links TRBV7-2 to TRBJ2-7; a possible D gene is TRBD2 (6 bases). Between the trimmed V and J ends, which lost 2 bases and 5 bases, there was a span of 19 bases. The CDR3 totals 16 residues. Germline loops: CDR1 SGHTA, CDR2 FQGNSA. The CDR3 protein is CASSLYQAGSSNEQYF. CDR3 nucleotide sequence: TGTGCCAGCAGCTTATATCAGGCGGGGTCTTCCAACGAGCAGTACTTC.

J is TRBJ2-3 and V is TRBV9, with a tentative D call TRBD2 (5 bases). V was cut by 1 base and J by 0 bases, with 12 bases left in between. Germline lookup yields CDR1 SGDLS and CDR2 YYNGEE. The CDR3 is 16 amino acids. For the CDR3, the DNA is TGTGCCAGCAGCGTAATGGTCGGGGATAGCACAGATACGCAGTATTTT. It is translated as CASSVMVGDSTDTQYF.

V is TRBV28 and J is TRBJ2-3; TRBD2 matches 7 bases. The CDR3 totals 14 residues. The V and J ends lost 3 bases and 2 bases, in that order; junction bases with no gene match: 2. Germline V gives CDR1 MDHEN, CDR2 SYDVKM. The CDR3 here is CASSLGGNTDTQYF. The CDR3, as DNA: TGTGCCAGCAGTTTGGGGGGGAACACAGATACGCAGTATTTT.

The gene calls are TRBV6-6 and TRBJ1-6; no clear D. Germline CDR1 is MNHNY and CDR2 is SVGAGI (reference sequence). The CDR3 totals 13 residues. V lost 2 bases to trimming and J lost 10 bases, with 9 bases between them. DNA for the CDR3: TGTGCCAGCAGTTACGTCCCAGAATCACCCCTCCACTTT. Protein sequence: CASSYVPESPLHF.

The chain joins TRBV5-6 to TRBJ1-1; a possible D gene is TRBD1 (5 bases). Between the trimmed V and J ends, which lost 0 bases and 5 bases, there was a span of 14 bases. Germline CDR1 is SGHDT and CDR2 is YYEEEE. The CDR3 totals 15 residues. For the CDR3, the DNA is TGTGCCAGCAGCTTGGTAGGGTCAGGGCGGACTGAAGCTTTCTTT. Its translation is CASSLVGSGRTEAFF.

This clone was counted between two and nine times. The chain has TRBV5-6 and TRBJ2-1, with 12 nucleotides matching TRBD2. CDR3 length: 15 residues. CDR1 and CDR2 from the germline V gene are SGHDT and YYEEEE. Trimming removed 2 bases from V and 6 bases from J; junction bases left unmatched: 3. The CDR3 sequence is CASSFLAGGGNEQFF. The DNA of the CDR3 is TGTGCCAGCAGCTTCCTAGCGGGAGGGGGCAATGAGCAGTTCTTC. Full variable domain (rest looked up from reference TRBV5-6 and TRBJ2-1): DAGVTQSPTHLIKTRGQQVTLRCSPKSGHDTVSWYQQALGQGPQFIFQYYEEEERQRGNFPDRFSGHQFPNYSSELNVNALLLGDSALYLCASSFLAGGGNEQFFGPGTRLTVL.

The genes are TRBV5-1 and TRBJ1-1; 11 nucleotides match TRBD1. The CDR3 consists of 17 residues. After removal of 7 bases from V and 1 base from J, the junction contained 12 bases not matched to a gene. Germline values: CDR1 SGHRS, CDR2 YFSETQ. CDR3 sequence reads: CASRTGGSLLGNTEAFF. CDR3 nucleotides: TGCGCCAGCCGGACAGGGGGCTCCCTTCTGGGGAACACTGAAGCTTTCTTT. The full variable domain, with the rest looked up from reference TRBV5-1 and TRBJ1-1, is KAGVTQTPRYLIKTRGQQVTLSCSPISGHRSVSWYQQTPGQGLQFLFEYFSETQRNKGNFPGRFSGRQFSNSRSEMNVSTLELGDSALYLCASRTGGSLLGNTEAFFGQGTRLTVV.

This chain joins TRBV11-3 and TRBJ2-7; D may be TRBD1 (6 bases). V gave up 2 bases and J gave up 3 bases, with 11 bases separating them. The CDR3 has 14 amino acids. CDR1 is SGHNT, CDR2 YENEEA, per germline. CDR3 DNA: TGTGCCAGCAGCTTACGAACAGGGATCTACGAGCAGTACTTC. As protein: CASSLRTGIYEQYF.

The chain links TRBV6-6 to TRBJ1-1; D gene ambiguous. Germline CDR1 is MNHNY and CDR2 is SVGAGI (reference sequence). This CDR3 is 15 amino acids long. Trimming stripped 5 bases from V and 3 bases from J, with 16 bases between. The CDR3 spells CASSGGPGPDTEAFF. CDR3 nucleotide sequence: TGTGCCAGCAGTGGAGGGCCCGGCCCAGACACTGAAGCTTTCTTT.